These 27 T cell receptor beta chains were all obtained from the same sample, sequenced in a study of siplizumab effects on memory and regulatory T cells. Clones were read by immunoSEQ multiplex PCR, and TCRdb kept only the in-frame ones, dropping some. This table holds some 110,000 clones, 93% found once. Sequencing was done on a sample of CD4+ T cells sorted from blood. Every receptor here comes from a human donor in good health.

The chain joins TRBV6-5 to TRBJ2-7; 9 bases are a match to TRBD1. From germline, CDR1 is MNHEY and CDR2 SVGAGI. The CDR3 extends over 14 amino acids. V dropped 5 bases and J dropped 0; count of bases not matched to a gene: 2. The CDR3 region has the DNA TGTGCCAGCAGTGACAGGGGGAGCTCCTACGAGCAGTACTTC. Translation gives CASSDRGSSYEQYF.

Worth noting for this clone: The junction departs from the called germline gene at one end, perhaps through a read error. The rearrangement uses TRBV6-5 and TRBJ2-7; 7 bases map to TRBD1. Germline-derived CDR1 and CDR2 are MNHEY and SVGAGI. The CDR3 contains 13 residues. The CDR3 bases are TGTGCCAGCAGTGCTACCCGGGACAGCCACAGGCACTTC. The encoded protein is CASSATRDSHRHF.

The chain links TRBV11-3 to TRBJ1-2; D unresolved. The V end lost 1 base, the J end lost 0 bases, and 9 bases lay between the germline ends. CDR1 and CDR2 (germline): SGHNT, YENEEA. The CDR3 contains 15 residues. CDR3 nucleotide sequence: TGTGCCAGCAGCTTAGCGGCGGGTGCTAACTATGGCTACACCTTC. Residues: CASSLAAGANYGYTF.

The rearrangement joins TRBV7-8 to TRBJ2-2, with a tentative D call TRBD1 (5 bases). Germline V CDR1 and CDR2: SGHVS, FQNEAQ. CDR3 length: 15 amino acids. V lost 1 base and J 5 bases, leaving 11 bases between the germline ends. CDR3 sequence reads: CASSLGLRGTGELFF. CDR3 in DNA: TGTGCCAGCAGCTTAGGCCTAAGGGGAACCGGGGAGCTGTTTTTT.

The genes are TRBV7-3 and TRBJ2-3; no reliable D call. The V and J ends lost 1 base and 6 bases respectively, with 5 bases between them. Germline CDR1 SGHTA, CDR2 FQGTGA. This CDR3 region has 12 residues. CDR3 bases: TGTGCCAGCAGCTTAAATGGGGATACGCAGTATTTT. It specifies CASSLNGDTQYF. Full variable domain (missing parts from reference TRBV7-3 and TRBJ2-3): GAGVSQTPSNKVTEKGKYVELRCDPISGHTALYWYRQSLGQGPEFLIYFQGTGAADDSGLPNDRFFAVRPEGSVSTLKIQRTERGDSAVYLCASSLNGDTQYFGPGTRLTVL.

The chain recombines TRBV21-1 with TRBJ2-1; the table's D call of TRBD1 was not tested on the DNA. TRBV21-1 is a pseudogene segment. This CDR3 has 9 amino acids. The CDR3 region has the DNA TGTGCCAACAACAATGAGCAGTTCTTC. Its translation: CANNNEQFF.

The V gene is TRBV18, the J gene TRBJ2-7; perhaps TRBD1 as D (5 bases). The CDR3 is made up of 14 amino acids. V was pared by 3 bases and J by 5 bases, with 14 bases between. The germline V gene has CDR1 KGHSH and CDR2 LQKENI. DNA of the CDR3: TGTGCCAGCTCACCGGGCCAGGGTGGTAACGAGCAGTACTTC. It translates to CASSPGQGGNEQYF.

This chain uses TRBV30 with TRBJ1-6, with TRBD1 as a possible D gene (6 bases). Trimming stripped 1 base from V and 7 bases from J, with 14 bases between. The CDR3 extends over 15 amino acids. From germline, CDR1 is GTSNPN and CDR2 SVGIG (reference sequence). CDR3 amino acids: CAWSGPGARNSPLHF. In DNA, the CDR3 is TGTGCCTGGAGTGGGCCGGGGGCAAGGAATTCACCCCTCCACTTT. The full variable domain, its missing parts supplied by reference TRBV30 and TRBJ1-6, is SQTIHQWPATLVQPVGSPLSLECTVEGTSNPNLYWYRQAAGRGLQLLFYSVGIGQISSEVPQNLSASRPQDRQFILSSKKLLLSDSGFYLCAWSGPGARNSPLHFGNGTRLTVT.

V and J are TRBV6-5 and TRBJ1-6, with TRBD1 matching over 9 bases. Germline V gene lookup returns CDR1 MNHEY and CDR2 SVGAGI. The CDR3 is made up of 14 amino acids. Trimming took 6 bases from V and 7 from J; bases not matched to a gene: 4. The CDR3 region is CASSGTGRNSPLHF. The CDR3 nucleotides read TGTGCCAGCAGCGGGACAGGGAGGAATTCACCCCTCCACTTT.

The rearrangement links TRBV6-1 to TRBJ1-5; D may be TRBD1 (5 bases). The germline gives CDR1 MNHNS, CDR2 SASEGT. V lost 2 bases, J lost 11 bases, and 10 bases lay in between. This CDR3 has 12 amino acids. The chain's CDR3 is CASSESKGSQHF. CDR3 in DNA: TGTGCCAGCAGTGAAAGCAAGGGGTCCCAGCATTTT.

The rearrangement joins TRBV5-8 to TRBJ2-2; D might be TRBD1 or TRBD2, each matching 6 bases. The V end was cut by 0 bases, the J end by 4 bases, with 10 bases between. Germline CDR1 SGHTS, CDR2 YDEGEE. The CDR3 totals 15 residues. The CDR3 DNA is TGTGCCAGCAGCTTGGGGGGGGCCGGCACCGGGGAGCTGTTTTTT. This sequence encodes CASSLGGAGTGELFF.

The gene calls are TRBV6-1 and TRBJ2-7; D is uncertain. The germline V and J ends were trimmed by 2 bases and 3 bases, with 8 bases remaining between them. The germline V gene encodes CDR1 MNHNS and CDR2 SASEGT. The CDR3 totals 13 residues. CDR3: CASSESGFYEQYF. The CDR3 bases are TGTGCCAGCAGTGAATCAGGATTCTACGAGCAGTACTTC.

This clone was counted between two and nine times. This rearrangement joins TRBV11-2 to TRBJ1-5; D ambiguous. CDR1 is SGHAT and CDR2 is FQNNGV in the germline V gene. This CDR3 comprises 14 residues. V was cut by 1 base and J by 3 bases, with 7 bases left in between. The CDR3 protein is CASSLGQFNQPQHF. Here the CDR3 DNA reads TGTGCCAGCAGCTTAGGGCAGTTCAATCAGCCCCAGCATTTT.

The chain carries TRBV7-6 and TRBJ1-5; tentative D call: TRBD1 (6 bases). The CDR3 contains 16 residues. Germline CDR1 SGHVS, CDR2 FNYEAQ. V dropped 3 bases and J dropped 4 bases, with 16 bases sitting between them. The CDR3, as DNA: TGTGCCAGCAGCTTGGCCTCGGGGGCCATGAATCAGCCCCAGCATTTT. It specifies CASSLASGAMNQPQHF.

The rearrangement links TRBV11-3 to TRBJ2-5; 11 nucleotides line up with TRBD2. Germline CDR1 is SGHNT and CDR2 is YENEEA. The CDR3 covers 18 residues. J lost 3 bases, V lost 3 bases, and 12 bases had no gene match. The CDR3: CASSFAGRIAGGEETQYF. DNA for the CDR3: TGTGCCAGCAGCTTCGCCGGAAGAATAGCGGGAGGGGAAGAGACCCAGTACTTC.

The rearrangement links TRBV19 to TRBJ2-5; 9 nucleotides match TRBD1. The CDR3 contains 13 residues. Germline CDR1 LNHDA, CDR2 SQIVND (reference sequence). J was trimmed by 4 bases and V by 9 bases; bases with no gene match: 6. The CDR3 spells CASGTGRLETQYF. The CDR3 region has the DNA TGTGCCAGCGGGACAGGGAGGTTAGAGACCCAGTACTTC.

The V call is TRBV7-6, the J call TRBJ1-1; D uncertain. The CDR3 covers 13 residues. The germline gives CDR1 SGHVS, CDR2 FNYEAQ. V was clipped by 6 bases and J by 1 base, with 9 bases between them. CDR3 bases: TGTGCCAGCAGTAAGGACGGGAACACTGAAGCTTTCTTT. Translation: CASSKDGNTEAFF.

This clone was picked up one time. The chain joins TRBV27 to TRBJ1-5, with TRBD1 as a possible D gene (6 bases). This CDR3 has 14 amino acids. Per germline, CDR1 MNHEY and CDR2 SMNVEV (reference sequence). Trimming pared 2 bases from V and 4 bases from J, leaving 9 bases between. This CDR3 is CASSLGQGNQPQHF. CDR3 nucleotide sequence: TGTGCCAGCAGTTTAGGGCAGGGGAATCAGCCCCAGCATTTT.

The chain has TRBV29-1 and TRBJ1-1, with D unresolved. V shed 4 bases and J shed 0 bases, with 12 bases lying between them. The CDR3 contains 14 residues. The germline gives CDR1 SQVTM, CDR2 ANQGSEA. The chain's CDR3 is CSVVMQVMNTEAFF. The CDR3 region has the DNA TGCAGCGTTGTAATGCAGGTTATGAACACTGAAGCTTTCTTT.

This clone was seen just once. The chain is built from TRBV15 and TRBJ2-3; D gene unclear. CDR1 and CDR2 (germline): LNHNV, YYDKDF (reference sequence). This CDR3 has 15 residues. V shed 3 bases and J shed 1 base, with 11 bases lying between them. As DNA, the CDR3 is TGTGCCACCAGCAGGGCACCACGAGGCACAGATACGCAGTATTTT. Amino acids: CATSRAPRGTDTQYF.

The V and J genes are TRBV9 and TRBJ2-1, with 7 bases matching TRBD1. The CDR3 is 15 amino acids. Germline V gene lookup returns CDR1 SGDLS and CDR2 YYNGEE. V dropped 4 bases and J dropped 4; count of bases not matched to a gene: 8. This chain's CDR3 is CASSPRGTVYNEQFF. CDR3 nucleotide sequence: TGTGCCAGCAGCCCTAGGGGGACAGTATACAATGAGCAGTTCTTC.

The V call is TRBV18, the J call TRBJ2-6; tentative D call: TRBD1 (5 bases). V was pared by 2 bases and J by 0 bases, with 5 bases between. Germline V gene sequence: CDR1 KGHSH, CDR2 LQKENI. This CDR3 has 15 amino acids. The CDR3 is CASSPDSSGANVLTF. DNA for the CDR3: TGTGCCAGCTCACCAGACAGCTCTGGGGCCAACGTCCTGACTTTC.

This chain links TRBV7-2 with TRBJ2-7, with D tentatively TRBD2 (6 bases). Trimming removed 1 base at V and 3 bases at J, with 10 bases between. Germline V gene data show CDR1 as SGHTA and CDR2 as FQGNSA. The CDR3 consists of 14 residues. In DNA form, the CDR3 reads TGTGCCAGCAGCTTAGTTGAGGGAGGCTACGAGCAGTACTTC. It yields the protein CASSLVEGGYEQYF.

The chain is built from TRBV11-1 and TRBJ2-2; D might be TRBD2 (6 bases). Trimming pared 0 bases from V and 1 base from J, leaving 6 bases between. The length of the CDR3 is 15 residues. Per germline, CDR1 SGHAT and CDR2 FQDESV (reference sequence). This CDR3 is CASSLAGGNTGELFF. As DNA, the CDR3 is TGTGCCAGCAGCTTAGCGGGAGGGAACACCGGGGAGCTGTTTTTT.

The rearrangement uses TRBV10-1 and TRBJ2-3; the D is unclear. In germline, CDR1 is WNHNN, CDR2 SYGVQD (reference sequence). CDR3 length equals 13 residues. The V end was cut by 8 bases, the J end by 4 bases, with 13 bases between. CDR3 DNA sequence: TGCGCCAGCGCCCAACTACGGGCAGATACGCAGTATTTT. This sequence encodes CASAQLRADTQYF.

The V gene is TRBV7-9, the J gene TRBJ1-4, with 8 bases aligning to TRBD1. V dropped 4 bases and J dropped 6; count of bases not matched to a gene: 4. Germline V lookup: CDR1 SEHNR, CDR2 FQNEAQ (reference sequence). The CDR3 length is 14 residues. CDR3 in DNA: TGTGCCAGCAGCTCCTACAGGGGGTATGAAAAACTGTTTTTT. It yields the protein CASSSYRGYEKLFF.

The J gene is TRBJ1-1, the V gene TRBV9; TRBD1 is a possible D gene (5 bases). Germline V lookup: CDR1 SGDLS, CDR2 YYNGEE. This CDR3 has 15 residues. The germline V and J ends were trimmed by 0 bases and 3 bases, with 12 bases remaining between them. CDR3 amino acids: CASSVEGQGYTEAFF. In nucleotides, the CDR3 is TGTGCCAGCAGCGTAGAAGGTCAGGGTTACACTGAAGCTTTCTTT. The entire variable domain, with the rest obtained from reference TRBV9 and TRBJ1-1, is as follows: DSGVTQTPKHLITATGQRVTLRCSPRSGDLSVYWYQQSLDQGLQFLIQYYNGEERAKGNILERFSAQQFPDLHSELNLSSLELGDSALYFCASSVEGQGYTEAFFGQGTRLTVV.